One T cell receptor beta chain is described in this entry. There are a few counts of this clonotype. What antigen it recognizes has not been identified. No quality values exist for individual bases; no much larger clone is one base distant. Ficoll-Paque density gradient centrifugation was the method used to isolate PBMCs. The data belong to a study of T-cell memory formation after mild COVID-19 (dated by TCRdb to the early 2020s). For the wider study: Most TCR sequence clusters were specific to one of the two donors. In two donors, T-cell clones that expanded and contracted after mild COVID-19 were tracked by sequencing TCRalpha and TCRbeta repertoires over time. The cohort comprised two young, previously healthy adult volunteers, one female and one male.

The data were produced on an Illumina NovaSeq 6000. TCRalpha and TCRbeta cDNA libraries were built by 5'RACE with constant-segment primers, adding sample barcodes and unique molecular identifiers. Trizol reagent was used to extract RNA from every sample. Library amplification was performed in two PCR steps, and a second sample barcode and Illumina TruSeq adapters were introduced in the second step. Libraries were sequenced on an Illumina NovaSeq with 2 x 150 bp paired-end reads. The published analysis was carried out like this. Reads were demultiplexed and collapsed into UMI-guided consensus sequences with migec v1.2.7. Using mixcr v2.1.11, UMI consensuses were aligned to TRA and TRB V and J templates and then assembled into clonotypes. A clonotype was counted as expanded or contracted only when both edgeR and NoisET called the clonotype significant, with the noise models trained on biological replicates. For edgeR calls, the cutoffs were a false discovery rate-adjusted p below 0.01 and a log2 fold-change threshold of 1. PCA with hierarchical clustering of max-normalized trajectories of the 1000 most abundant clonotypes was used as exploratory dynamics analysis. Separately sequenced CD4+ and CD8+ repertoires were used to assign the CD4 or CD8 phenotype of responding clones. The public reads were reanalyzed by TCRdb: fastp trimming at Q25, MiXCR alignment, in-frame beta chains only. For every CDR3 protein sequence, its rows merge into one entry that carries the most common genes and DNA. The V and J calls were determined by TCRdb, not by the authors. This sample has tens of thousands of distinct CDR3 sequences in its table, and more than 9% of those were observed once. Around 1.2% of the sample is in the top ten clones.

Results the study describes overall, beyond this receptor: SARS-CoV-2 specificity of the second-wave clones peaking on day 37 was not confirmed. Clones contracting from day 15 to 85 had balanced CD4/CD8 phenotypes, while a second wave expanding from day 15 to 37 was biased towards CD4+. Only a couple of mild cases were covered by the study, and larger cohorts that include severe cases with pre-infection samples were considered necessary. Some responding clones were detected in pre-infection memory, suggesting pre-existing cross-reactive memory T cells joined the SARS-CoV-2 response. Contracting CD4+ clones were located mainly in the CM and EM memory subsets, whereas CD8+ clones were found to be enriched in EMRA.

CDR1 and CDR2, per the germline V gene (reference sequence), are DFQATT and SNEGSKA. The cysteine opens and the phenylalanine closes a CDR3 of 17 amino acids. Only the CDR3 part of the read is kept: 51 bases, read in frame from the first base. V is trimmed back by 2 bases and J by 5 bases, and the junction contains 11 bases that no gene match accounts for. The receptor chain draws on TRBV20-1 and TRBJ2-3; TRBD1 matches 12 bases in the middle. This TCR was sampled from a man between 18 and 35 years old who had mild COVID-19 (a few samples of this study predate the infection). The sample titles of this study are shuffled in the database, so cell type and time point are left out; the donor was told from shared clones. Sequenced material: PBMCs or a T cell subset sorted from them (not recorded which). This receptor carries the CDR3 CSARLAAGQGAIDTQYF. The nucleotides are TGCAGTGCTAGACTCGCCGCGGGACAGGGGGCTATAGATACGCAGTATTTT.